Listed here are 22 T cell receptor beta chains from one sample, sequenced in a study of blood T cell repertoires in COVID-19. Sequencing was performed with immunoSEQ multiplex PCR; in TCRdb, only in-frame clones are kept and a portion is missing. The sample lists around 100,000 clones, about nine tenths seen once, with more than 1.5% in the top ten. Sequenced: peripheral blood. The receptor set was obtained from a woman aged 50 to 60 with COVID-19, enrolled during active disease.

This chain links TRBV5-8 with TRBJ1-4; D possibly corresponds to TRBD1 (5 bases). There are 13 residues in the CDR3. Trimming left V 3 bases short and J 10 bases short, with 13 bases between. Germline V gene data show CDR1 as SGHTS and CDR2 as YDEGEE. The DNA for the CDR3 is TGTGCCAGCAGCTCACGACAGTGGAGAAAACTGTTTTTT. Protein sequence: CASSSRQWRKLFF.

The chain employs TRBV12-3 or TRBV12-4 and TRBJ1-1; D possibly corresponds to TRBD1 (6 bases). V lost 6 bases and J lost 1, with 9 bases in between. CDR3 length: 13 amino acids. The CDR3 loop is CASRTQGNTEAFF. DNA of the CDR3: TGTGCCAGCAGAACACAGGGGAACACTGAAGCTTTCTTT.

This sequence joins TRBV15 and TRBJ2-1, with a possible D match to TRBD2 (6 bases). V lost 1 base and J 1 base, leaving 14 bases between the germline ends. Per the germline V gene, CDR1 is LNHNV and CDR2 is YYDKDF (reference sequence). The CDR3 totals 17 residues. DNA for the CDR3: TGTGCCACCAGCAGAGTTCCTCGGAGGGGTTCCTACAATGAGCAGTTCTTC. Amino acids: CATSRVPRRGSYNEQFF.

The V gene is TRBV6-5, the J gene TRBJ2-3, with TRBD2 identical over 9 bases. The CDR3 length is 14 residues. CDR1 and CDR2 (germline): MNHEY, SVGAGI. V shed 6 bases and J 2 bases; nucleotides not matched to a gene: 3. The CDR3 spells CASSLAGDTDTQYF. CDR3 bases: TGTGCCAGCAGCTTAGCGGGGGACACAGATACGCAGTATTTT.

The gene calls are TRBV7-2 and TRBJ2-3, with 7 bases matching TRBD2. The CDR3 length is 15 residues. Germline CDR1 is SGHTA and CDR2 is FQGNSA. J gave up 2 bases and V 6 bases, and 8 bases lay outside the gene matches. The CDR3 is CASRSASGSTDTQYF. DNA of the CDR3: TGTGCCAGCAGATCGGCTAGCGGCTCCACAGATACGCAGTATTTT. Together with reference TRBV7-2 and TRBJ2-3, the CDR3 gives the full variable domain: GAGVSQSPSNKVTEKGKDVELRCDPISGHTALYWYRQSLGQGLEFLIYFQGNSAPDKSGLPSDRFSAERTGGSVSTLTIQRTQQEDSAVYLCASRSASGSTDTQYFGPGTRLTVL.

The V call is TRBV6-2 or TRBV6-3, the J call TRBJ1-1; no definite D call. The CDR3 sequence is 13 residues long. V lost 5 bases and J lost 0, with 7 bases in between. Germline assignment: CDR1 MNHEY and CDR2 SVGEGT. In nucleotides, the CDR3 is TGTGCCAGCAGTCAGGTGTTGAACACTGAAGCTTTCTTT. Its protein is CASSQVLNTEAFF.

The chain uses TRBV20-1 and TRBJ1-2, with a possible D match to TRBD1 (5 bases). V gave up 6 bases and J gave up 7 bases, with 12 bases separating them. Germline CDR1 DFQATT, CDR2 SNEGSKA (reference sequence). The CDR3 runs 11 residues. In DNA, the CDR3 is TGCAGTGCGCGGACATTAGCTGGCTACACCTTC. It codes for CSARTLAGYTF.

The chain carries TRBV5-6 and TRBJ1-3; possibly TRBD1 for D (6 bases). V lost 0 bases, J lost 2 bases, and 12 bases lay in between. Germline V lookup: CDR1 SGHDT, CDR2 YYEEEE. The CDR3 runs 16 residues. CDR3 sequence: CASSLAGAGAGNTIYF. The CDR3 DNA is TGTGCCAGCAGCTTGGCCGGGGCAGGGGCTGGAAACACCATATATTTT.

This clone occurred once. The rearrangement joins TRBV7-2 to TRBJ1-4; D unclear. Germline-derived CDR1 and CDR2 are SGHTA and FQGNSA. V shed 3 bases and J shed 5 bases, with 10 bases lying between them. The CDR3 totals 14 residues. CDR3 region: CASSFSGLNEKLFF. CDR3 DNA sequence: TGTGCCAGCAGCTTTAGTGGTTTAAATGAAAAACTGTTTTTT.

The J gene is TRBJ2-3, the V gene TRBV12-1; the table assigns TRBD2, which was not confirmed against the DNA. TRBV12-1 is marked as a pseudogene. The CDR3 totals 19 residues. The CDR3 nucleotides read TGTGCCAGCAGCTCCTACCCGACTAGCGGGGGGACGGGGAAAGATACGCAGTATTTT. It translates to CASSSYPTSGGTGKDTQYF.

The chain uses TRBV30 and TRBJ2-3; TRBD1 matches 11 bases. The CDR3 runs to 20 residues. Unmatched junction bases numbered 17, after V lost 3 bases and J lost 0 bases. CDR1 is GTSNPN and CDR2 is SVGIG in the germline V gene (reference sequence). CDR3 protein: CAWSVSRRTGGVSSTDTQYF. The DNA for the CDR3 is TGTGCCTGGAGCGTTTCCCGCAGGACAGGGGGCGTTTCTAGCACAGATACGCAGTATTTT.

The genes are TRBV28 and TRBJ2-3, with a weak D call TRBD1 (6 bases). This CDR3 spans 18 amino acids. In germline, CDR1 is MDHEN, CDR2 SYDVKM. V lost 1 base to trimming and J lost 2 bases, with 19 bases between them. The CDR3 protein is CASSLLSPGALTTDTQYF. CDR3 nucleotides: TGTGCCAGCAGTTTATTGAGCCCAGGGGCCCTAACCACAGATACGCAGTATTTT. The full variable domain, in which reference TRBV28 and TRBJ2-3 provide the parts outside the CDR3, is DVKVTQSSRYLVKRTGEKVFLECVQDMDHENMFWYRQDPGLGLRLIYFSYDVKMKEKGDIPEGYSVSREKKERFSLILESASTNQTSMYLCASSLLSPGALTTDTQYFGPGTRLTVL.

This sequence joins TRBV28 and TRBJ2-7; 7 bases are shared with TRBD2. The CDR3 loop spans 12 amino acids. Looked up from germline, CDR1 is MDHEN and CDR2 is SYDVKM. V lost 10 bases and J lost 2; bases outside the gene matches: 5. The CDR3 region has the DNA TGTGCCACTCGGGACTATGCCTACGAGCAGTACTTC. Its translation: CATRDYAYEQYF.

The CDR3 region is CASSLGLAYNEQFF. The CDR3, as DNA: TGTGCCAGCAGCTTGGGACTAGCTTACAATGAGCAGTTCTTC. The chain employs TRBV5-6 and TRBJ2-1, with 7 positions matching TRBD2. This CDR3 contains 14 residues. The V gene's germline CDR1 is SGHDT and CDR2 YYEEEE. Trimming at V came to 0 bases and at J to 4 bases, leaving 1 base not matched to a gene.

The chain is built from TRBV6-5 and TRBJ1-1; TRBD1 matches 8 bases. After removal of 6 bases from V and 0 bases from J, the junction contained 9 bases not matched to a gene. Germline CDR1 and CDR2: MNHEY and SVGAGI. CDR3 length equals 16 residues. This CDR3 reads CASSYGTGFMNTEAFF. CDR3 in DNA: TGTGCCAGCAGCTACGGGACAGGATTTATGAACACTGAAGCTTTCTTT.

The V gene is TRBV19, the J gene TRBJ2-3; TRBD1 matches 7 bases. From germline, CDR1 is LNHDA and CDR2 SQIVND (reference sequence). The V gene end was trimmed by 5 bases and the J gene end by 2 bases; junction bases not matched to a gene: 7. CDR3 length equals 15 residues. CDR3 amino acids: CASSPGQVVTDTQYF. As DNA, the CDR3 is TGTGCCAGTAGTCCCGGACAGGTAGTCACAGATACGCAGTATTTT.

With respect to this clone: Different DNA sequences within this sample yield the same CDR3. The rearrangement links TRBV5-1 to TRBJ1-5; TRBD1 matches 7 bases. This CDR3 region has 13 residues. V shed 1 base and J 7 bases; nucleotides not matched to a gene: 2. Germline V gene sequence: CDR1 SGHRS, CDR2 YFSETQ. CDR3 DNA: TGCGCCAGCAGCTTGACAGGGGACCAGCCCCAGCATTTT. It yields the protein CASSLTGDQPQHF.

The CDR3 here is CASSLGSGGSSEAFF. CDR3 DNA sequence: TGCGCCAGCAGCTTGGGGTCTGGGGGGTCGTCTGAAGCTTTCTTT. This sequence joins TRBV5-1 and TRBJ1-1; perhaps TRBD1 as D (5 bases). The germline V and J ends were trimmed by 0 bases and 6 bases, with 15 bases remaining between them. This CDR3 is built from 15 residues. CDR1 is SGHRS and CDR2 is YFSETQ in the germline V gene. Drawing the rest from reference TRBV5-1 and TRBJ1-1, the complete variable domain is KAGVTQTPRYLIKTRGQQVTLSCSPISGHRSVSWYQQTPGQGLQFLFEYFSETQRNKGNFPGRFSGRQFSNSRSEMNVSTLELGDSALYLCASSLGSGGSSEAFFGQGTRLTVV.

The V and J genes are TRBV5-1 and TRBJ1-1; weak D call: TRBD1 (5 bases). Germline V CDR1 and CDR2: SGHRS, YFSETQ. The CDR3 sequence is 14 residues long. V lost 1 base and J lost 8, with 15 bases in between. DNA of the CDR3: TGCGCCAGCAGCTTGTTCAGGGAATCTCCGGAAGCTTTCTTT. Its protein is CASSLFRESPEAFF.

This clone has only one observation. This chain connects TRBV30 to TRBJ2-7; 8 bases are a match to TRBD1. Germline V gene data show CDR1 as GTSNPN and CDR2 as SVGIG (reference sequence). The CDR3 has 13 amino acids. V gave up 1 base and J gave up 6 bases; unmatched junction bases: 5. The CDR3 DNA sequence: TGTGCCTGGAGTGGAGGTACAGGGGGCGAGCAGTACGTC. Its protein product is CAWSGGTGGEQYV.

The J gene is TRBJ1-6, the V gene TRBV30; 11 nucleotides line up with TRBD1. Trimming at V came to 6 bases and at J to 9 bases, leaving 7 bases not matched to a gene. This CDR3 is built from 14 residues. CDR1 is GTSNPN and CDR2 is SVGIG in the germline V gene (reference sequence). DNA for the CDR3: TGTGCCTGCACCCCGGGGACAGGGGGTTCACCCCTCCACTTT. Translated, it gives CACTPGTGGSPLHF.

The chain's CDR3 is CASSLGRMSDTQYF. Written as DNA, the CDR3 is TGTGCCAGCAGCTTAGGCCGTATGTCAGATACGCAGTATTTT. The chain couples TRBV13 to TRBJ2-3, with D uncertain. Germline V lookup: CDR1 PRHDT, CDR2 FYEKMQ (reference sequence). The CDR3 is 14 residues long. Trimming removed 0 bases from V and 4 bases from J, with 8 bases in between.